The 14 T cell receptor beta chains below were found in one sample sequenced in a study of T cells in Graves' hyperthyroidism and ophthalmopathy. From RNA transcripts, TCR beta CDR3 regions were amplified. The HTBI primer set was used in a first-round RT-PCR of the TCR CDR3. TCRdb reanalysed the multiplex PCR reads using MiXCR and keeps one entry per CDR3 protein. This sample yields around 500,000 distinct CDR3 sequences, of which 12% to 15% are seen a single time; approximately 13% belongs to the top ten. Sample: blood. Source of these receptors: a woman aged 40 to 49 with Graves' hyperthyroidism.

This clonotype was recorded many times. The rearrangement links TRBV28 to TRBJ1-2; D remains unclear. With 5 bases removed from V and 7 bases from J, the gap between germline ends came to 11 bases. Germline assignment: CDR1 MDHEN and CDR2 SYDVKM. CDR3 length: 12 residues. In DNA form, the CDR3 reads TGTGCCAGCAGTGTAGGCGGGGTTGGCTACACCTTC. Encoded protein: CASSVGGVGYTF.

This chain joins TRBV15 and TRBJ1-5; D unresolved. The CDR3 length is 21 residues. The V gene lost 0 bases and the J gene lost 0 bases, with 24 bases spanning the gap. The germline V gene has CDR1 LNHNV and CDR2 YYDKDF (reference sequence). This CDR3 reads CATSRDSIWTRLNNSNQPQHF. Written as DNA, the CDR3 is TGTGCCACCAGCAGAGATAGCATCTGGACCCGGTTGAATAATAGCAATCAGCCCCAGCATTTT.

CDR3 nucleotide sequence: TGCAGCGTTGAATCAATTAGGAAAGATACGCAGTATTTT. Residues: CSVESIRKDTQYF. V usage is TRBV29-1 and J usage is TRBJ2-3; D is undetermined. This CDR3 has 13 residues. V gave up 2 bases and J gave up 5 bases, with 11 bases separating them. Germline values: CDR1 SQVTM, CDR2 ANQGSEA.

The rearrangement joins TRBV4-1 to TRBJ2-3; D may be TRBD2 (5 bases). Trimming stripped 0 bases from V and 5 bases from J, with 15 bases between. Per germline, CDR1 MGHRA and CDR2 YSYEKL. The CDR3 is 16 residues long. The CDR3 DNA reads as TGCGCCAGCAGCCAAGATGAAGGACTTATAAGAGATACGCAGTATTTT. This encodes CASSQDEGLIRDTQYF.

This clonotype came up many times. The V gene is TRBV11-2, the J gene TRBJ1-2; 8 nucleotides agree with TRBD1. Germline trimming cut 5 bases from V and 8 bases from J; bases unmatched to any gene: 4. This CDR3 has 12 amino acids. The germline V gene encodes CDR1 SGHAT and CDR2 FQNNGV. CDR3 DNA sequence: TGTGCCAGCAGCCCGGGACAGGCCGGCTACACCTTC. Translating it yields CASSPGQAGYTF.

The V gene is TRBV20-1, the J gene TRBJ2-2; D possibly corresponds to TRBD1 (6 bases). Per the germline V gene, CDR1 is DFQATT and CDR2 is SNEGSKA (reference sequence). V lost 0 bases and J lost 4, with 15 bases in between. The CDR3 covers 16 residues. In nucleotides, the CDR3 is TGCAGTGCTAGAGAAAGAATTAGGGGGATCACCGGGGAGCTGTTTTTT. This encodes CSARERIRGITGELFF.

The V and J genes are TRBV12-3 or TRBV12-4 and TRBJ1-1, with D unclear. The V end lost 3 bases, the J end lost 8 bases, and 16 bases lay between the germline ends. This CDR3 contains 14 residues. The CDR3 loop reads CASSFSQQRVEAFF. In nucleotides, the CDR3 is TGTGCCAGCAGTTTCTCGCAGCAAAGGGTAGAAGCTTTCTTT.

This clonotype appeared a few times. The chain recombines TRBV5-5 with TRBJ2-7; TRBD2 matches 7 bases. Germline-derived CDR1 and CDR2 are SGHKS and YYEKEE (reference sequence). The CDR3 is 14 amino acids. The trim removed 0 bases at V and 4 bases at J, leaving 4 bases unmatched. The CDR3 DNA sequence: TGTGCCAGCAGCTTGGGGGAGGGTCGGTACGAGCAGTACTTC. Amino acid sequence: CASSLGEGRYEQYF.

The V and J genes are TRBV12-3 or TRBV12-4 and TRBJ2-1; D is undetermined. The CDR3 runs 13 residues. The V and J ends lost 6 bases and 2 bases respectively, with 8 bases between them. The CDR3 sequence is CASRRAAYNEQFF. CDR3 sequence (DNA): TGTGCCAGCAGACGGGCGGCCTACAATGAGCAGTTCTTC.

This clonotype was recorded a few times. The chain has TRBV10-2 and TRBJ2-1; 13 bases are a match to TRBD2. V lost 5 bases to trimming and J lost 13 bases; unmatched junction nucleotides: 8. The CDR3 runs to 14 residues. Germline V gene lookup returns CDR1 WSHSY and CDR2 SAAADI. In DNA, the CDR3 is TGCGCCAGCAGTTCTACTAGCGGGAGGGCCGGTCAGTTCTTC. It codes for CASSSTSGRAGQFF.

This clonotype came up a few times. This CDR3 reads CASTRTPEVSGANVLTF. CDR3 DNA sequence: TGTGCCAGCACCAGGACGCCTGAGGTCTCTGGGGCCAACGTCCTGACTTTC. The V gene is TRBV13, the J gene TRBJ2-6; no clear D. The germline V gene has CDR1 PRHDT and CDR2 FYEKMQ (reference sequence). The V end was cut by 7 bases, the J end by 0 bases, with 16 bases between. The CDR3 runs 17 residues.

This clonotype was seen repeatedly, ten times or more. V usage is TRBV28 and J usage is TRBJ2-5, with 9 bases that match TRBD1. The CDR3 length is 15 residues. V shed 4 bases, J shed 3 bases, and the junction held 6 bases outside the gene matches. CDR1 and CDR2 from the germline V gene are MDHEN and SYDVKM. The CDR3 protein is CASSSIRDREETQYF. The CDR3 nucleotides read TGTGCCAGCAGTTCTATACGGGACAGGGAAGAGACCCAGTACTTC.

This clonotype has more than one count but fewer than ten. This chain joins TRBV20-1 and TRBJ1-3; D possibly corresponds to TRBD1 (5 bases). V gave up 4 bases and J gave up 0 bases, with 10 bases separating them. Germline CDR1 is DFQATT and CDR2 is SNEGSKA (reference sequence). The CDR3 extends over 14 amino acids. The CDR3 loop reads CSAIGAFSGNTIYF. CDR3 nucleotides: TGCAGTGCTATCGGGGCCTTCTCTGGAAACACCATATATTTT.

A few counts support this clonotype. The chain combines TRBV11-3 with TRBJ1-1, with TRBD1 as a possible D gene (5 bases). Germline loops: CDR1 SGHNT, CDR2 YENEEA. Trimming removed 0 bases at V and 7 bases at J, with 9 bases between. CDR3 length equals 13 residues. The CDR3 protein is CASSLEGDSEAFF. The DNA for the CDR3 is TGTGCCAGCAGCTTAGAGGGTGACAGTGAAGCTTTCTTT.